Below, 32 T cell receptor beta chains from the same sample are listed, as sequenced in a study of quantifying T cell responses using KT2 cells. Study information: RNA was reverse transcribed with TCR alpha and beta constant-region primers.

An oligo carrying a UMI was ligated to the cDNA 3' end. An equimolar mix of RC1.1 and RC1.2 primed the beta chain across TRBC1 and TRBC2. MiXCR, applied by TCRdb to the UMI-ligation and nested PCR reads, yields one record per CDR3 protein. The data contain 39,000 or so distinct CDR3 sequences, approximately 15% of them singletons. The sequencing sample was made of PBMCs spiked with cells of the T cell clone KT2. These receptors all stem from a human donor.

V is TRBV20-1 and J is TRBJ2-4; 7 bases agree with TRBD1. V gave up 6 bases and J gave up 5 bases; unmatched junction bases: 4. Germline lookup yields CDR1 DFQATT and CDR2 SNEGSKA (reference sequence). The CDR3 has 12 residues. CDR3 nucleotide sequence: TGCAGTGCGGGACAGCGACAAAACATTCAGTACTTC. It translates to CSAGQRQNIQYF.

V gene TRBV12-3 or TRBV12-4 combines with J gene TRBJ2-1; 10 nucleotides match TRBD2. This CDR3 is 16 amino acids long. J gave up 5 bases and V 3 bases, and 7 bases lay outside the gene matches. CDR3 residues: CASSFLPSGSDNEQFF. DNA of the CDR3: TGTGCCAGCAGTTTTCTCCCTAGCGGGAGTGACAATGAGCAGTTCTTC.

V usage is TRBV20-1 and J usage is TRBJ2-5, with D possibly being TRBD2 (6 bases). V was trimmed by 1 base and J by 6 bases, leaving 33 bases between them. This CDR3 has 20 residues. Germline CDR1 DFQATT, CDR2 SNEGSKA (reference sequence). CDR3 sequence (DNA): TGCAGTGCTAGAGGGCCCCCTTTCCCTGGCATGCAGGGAGGTCGGAAGACCCAGTACTTC. Protein: CSARGPPFPGMQGGRKTQYF.

This clonotype was seen a few times. J is TRBJ2-6 and V is TRBV15; no clear D gene. Germline V gene data show CDR1 as LNHNV and CDR2 as YYDKDF (reference sequence). Trimming cost V 3 bases and J 2 bases, with 11 bases left between them. This CDR3 region has 16 residues. CDR3 DNA sequence: TGTGCCACCAGCAGGCCCGACAACCCTGGGGCCAACGTCCTGACTTTC. Its translation: CATSRPDNPGANVLTF.

This clonotype was counted at least ten times. This chain joins TRBV20-1 and TRBJ2-1, with D perhaps matching TRBD2 (7 bases). CDR3 length: 15 amino acids. The V and J ends lost 1 base and 5 bases respectively, with 15 bases between them. CDR1 and CDR2 (germline): DFQATT, SNEGSKA (reference sequence). DNA of the CDR3: TGCAGTGCTAGAGTAGGGAGGGGGTTTGACAATGAGCAGTTCTTC. This codes for CSARVGRGFDNEQFF.

This clonotype was counted only a few times. The chain carries TRBV4-2 and TRBJ2-1; 7 positions match TRBD2. Germline V gene data show CDR1 as LGHNA and CDR2 as YNFKEQ. Germline trimming cut 0 bases from V and 0 bases from J; bases unmatched to any gene: 14. This CDR3 spans 20 amino acids. Here the CDR3 DNA reads TGTGCCAGCAGCCAAGATCGTGTGACTAGCTCCCAGAGCTCCTACAATGAGCAGTTCTTC. Translating it yields CASSQDRVTSSQSSYNEQFF.

This clonotype was counted only a few times. The CDR3 sequence is CASSFGAAYEQYF. For the CDR3, the DNA is TGTGCCAGCAGTTTCGGGGCAGCCTACGAGCAGTACTTC. V usage is TRBV12-3 or TRBV12-4 and J usage is TRBJ2-7; D possibly uses TRBD1 or TRBD2 (5 bases each). Deletions cut 3 bases from V and 2 bases from J, with 8 bases between. CDR3 length equals 13 residues.

This clonotype has just a few counts. The rearrangement uses TRBV29-1 and TRBJ2-7; perhaps TRBD2 as D (6 bases). The CDR3 loop spans 15 amino acids. V was shortened by 1 base and J by 0 bases, with 13 bases between the two germline ends. CDR1 and CDR2 from the germline V gene are SQVTM and ANQGSEA. The CDR3 is CSVEVEGGISYEQYF. In nucleotides, the CDR3 is TGCAGCGTTGAAGTGGAGGGCGGAATCTCCTACGAGCAGTACTTC.

This clonotype came up many times. This rearrangement joins TRBV7-9 to TRBJ1-5; 9 bases are shared with TRBD1. Per germline, CDR1 SEHNR and CDR2 FQNEAQ (reference sequence). This CDR3 region has 15 residues. J gave up 6 bases and V 5 bases, and 8 bases lay outside the gene matches. CDR3 residues: CASSPTGTGIQPQHF. The DNA of the CDR3 is TGTGCCAGCAGCCCGACCGGGACAGGGATTCAGCCCCAGCATTTT. Full variable domain (missing parts from reference TRBV7-9 and TRBJ1-5): DTGVSQNPRHKITKRGQNVTFRCDPISEHNRLYWYRQTLGQGPEFLTYFQNEAQLEKSRLLSDRFSAERPKGSFSTLEIQRTEQGDSAMYLCASSPTGTGIQPQHFGDGTRLSIL.

Only a few counts were recorded for this clonotype. The rearrangement uses TRBV7-8 and TRBJ2-5; TRBD1 is a possible D gene (6 bases). Trimming removed 0 bases from V and 3 bases from J, with 8 bases in between. Germline loops: CDR1 SGHVS, CDR2 FQNEAQ. The CDR3 extends over 14 amino acids. CDR3 region: CASSLAGHKETQYF. The CDR3 DNA reads as TGTGCCAGCAGCTTAGCGGGACACAAAGAGACCCAGTACTTC.

The V call is TRBV6-1, the J call TRBJ2-6, with D tentatively TRBD1 (6 bases). V was shortened by 5 bases and J by 0 bases, with 8 bases between the two germline ends. CDR3 size: 15 residues. Per germline, CDR1 MNHNS and CDR2 SASEGT. The DNA for the CDR3 is TGTGCCAGCAGTTCGGACAGCTCTGGGGCCAACGTCCTGACTTTC. Encoded protein: CASSSDSSGANVLTF.

The rearrangement joins TRBV6-2 or TRBV6-3 to TRBJ2-7, with TRBD1 matching over 7 bases. V lost 7 bases and J lost 3; bases outside the gene matches: 6. Germline values: CDR1 MNHEY, CDR2 SVGEGT. This CDR3 region has 13 residues. Here the CDR3 DNA reads TGTGCCAGCACATATGACAGGGACTACGAGCAGTACTTC. This encodes CASTYDRDYEQYF.

This chain uses TRBV4-2 with TRBJ2-3; possible D gene TRBD1, 5 bases. The germline V gene encodes CDR1 LGHNA and CDR2 YNFKEQ. The CDR3 is made up of 14 amino acids. Deletions cut 0 bases from V and 6 bases from J, with 10 bases between. The CDR3 loop is CASSQDPRVDTQYF. DNA for the CDR3: TGTGCCAGCAGCCAAGACCCCAGGGTTGATACGCAGTATTTT.

The chain couples TRBV7-2 to TRBJ2-3; 7 bases agree with TRBD2. The CDR3 totals 15 residues. V was pared by 2 bases and J by 1 base, with 3 bases of the junction left unmatched. In germline, CDR1 is SGHTA, CDR2 FQGNSA. CDR3: CASSLQRGRTDTQYF. The CDR3 DNA reads as TGTGCCAGCAGCTTACAGCGGGGCCGCACAGATACGCAGTATTTT.

The chain combines TRBV27 with TRBJ2-5; the D gene is possibly TRBD1 (5 bases). The CDR3 length is 15 residues. V was shortened by 1 base and J by 2 bases, with 11 bases between the two germline ends. From germline, CDR1 is MNHEY and CDR2 SMNVEV (reference sequence). The CDR3: CASSLWGLPQETQYF. DNA for the CDR3: TGTGCCAGCAGTTTATGGGGCCTTCCTCAAGAGACCCAGTACTTC.

The CDR3 DNA reads TGTGCCAGCACCCAAAAAGCCTTAGGAGCTAAGCGCAGTGGCTACACCTTC. Amino acid sequence: CASTQKALGAKRSGYTF. This chain uses TRBV12-3 or TRBV12-4 with TRBJ1-2; D is uncertain. CDR3 length: 17 amino acids. The V gene lost 7 bases and the J gene lost 7 bases, with 28 bases spanning the gap.

This clonotype was seen a handful of times. The chain recombines TRBV7-8 with TRBJ2-1, with 8 bases identical to TRBD2. V shed 5 bases, J shed 3 bases, and the junction held 12 bases outside the gene matches. Germline V lookup: CDR1 SGHVS, CDR2 FQNEAQ. This CDR3 is 17 amino acids long. The CDR3 loop reads CASSELLPGLVYNEQFF. The CDR3, as DNA: TGTGCCAGCAGCGAATTACTCCCGGGACTAGTCTACAATGAGCAGTTCTTC. Together with reference TRBV7-8 and TRBJ2-1, the CDR3 gives the full variable domain: GAGVSQSPRYKVAKRGQDVALRCDPISGHVSLFWYQQALGQGPEFLTYFQNEAQLDKSGLPSDRFFAERPEGSVSTLKIQRTQQEDSAVYLCASSELLPGLVYNEQFFGPGTRLTVL.

This chain connects TRBV29-1 to TRBJ2-2; TRBD1 matches 7 bases. With V trimmed by 5 bases and J by 4 bases, 7 bases remained unmatched. CDR3 size: 14 residues. Germline V gives CDR1 SQVTM, CDR2 ANQGSEA. In nucleotides, the CDR3 is TGCAGCGTTTCCCTACAGGGGACCACCGGGGAGCTGTTTTTT. This sequence encodes CSVSLQGTTGELFF.

This clonotype was seen ten or more times. V usage is TRBV20-1 and J usage is TRBJ2-1; D might be TRBD2 (5 bases). Germline CDR1 DFQATT, CDR2 SNEGSKA (reference sequence). Trimming shortened V by 5 bases and J by 0 bases, and 17 bases separated the two germline ends. This CDR3 has 16 amino acids. CDR3 in amino acids: CSALNPGVSSYNEQFF. CDR3 coding DNA: TGCAGTGCTCTCAACCCCGGGGTCAGCTCCTACAATGAGCAGTTCTTC.

By share, this clonotype ranks as medium-sized. V usage is TRBV7-3 and J usage is TRBJ2-7; 7 bases map to TRBD2. The CDR3 length is 14 residues. CDR1 SGHTA and CDR2 FQGTGA come from the germline V gene. Trimming removed 4 bases from V and 0 bases from J; junction bases left unmatched: 3. CDR3 sequence reads: CASSSRDYSYEQYF. CDR3 bases: TGTGCCAGCAGCTCCCGGGACTACTCCTACGAGCAGTACTTC.

In its sample, this clonotype was seen many times. The chain uses TRBV20-1 and TRBJ1-5; the match to TRBD1 covers 12 bases. Germline V gives CDR1 DFQATT, CDR2 SNEGSKA (reference sequence). This CDR3 comprises 14 residues. Trimming cost V 6 bases and J 7 bases; bases outside gene matches: 7. The CDR3 region is CSAGTGGVWQPQHF. Written as DNA, the CDR3 is TGCAGTGCGGGGACAGGGGGCGTGTGGCAGCCCCAGCATTTT.

The rearrangement joins TRBV11-2 to TRBJ1-5, with D possibly TRBD1 on 5 matching bases. V was trimmed by 4 bases and J by 3 bases, leaving 10 bases between them. Germline V gene lookup returns CDR1 SGHAT and CDR2 FQNNGV. The CDR3 covers 14 residues. The CDR3 is CASSSQGYNQPQHF. In DNA, the CDR3 is TGTGCCAGCAGCTCCCAGGGTTACAATCAGCCCCAGCATTTT.

This clonotype was observed a handful of times. J is TRBJ2-3 and V is TRBV7-3; D might be TRBD2 (6 bases). This CDR3 contains 16 residues. V was trimmed by 2 bases and J by 0 bases, leaving 12 bases between them. Germline V gene lookup returns CDR1 SGHTA and CDR2 FQGTGA. Written as DNA, the CDR3 is TGTGCCAGCAGCTTAGAGGGGACTGCTAGCACAGATACGCAGTATTTT. Translating gives CASSLEGTASTDTQYF.

This clonotype is categorized as medium-sized. V is TRBV9 and J is TRBJ2-7; possible D gene TRBD2, 6 bases. Looked up from germline, CDR1 is SGDLS and CDR2 is YYNGEE. V was trimmed by 3 bases and J by 4 bases, leaving 14 bases between them. The CDR3 is made up of 14 amino acids. The CDR3 DNA sequence: TGTGCCAGCAGCGCCCGCACAGGAGGGTACGAGCAGTACTTC. It is translated as CASSARTGGYEQYF.

This clonotype was detected a few times. The chain joins TRBV9 to TRBJ2-5; 8 positions match TRBD2. J lost 4 bases, V lost 2 bases, and 10 bases had no gene match. The CDR3 sequence is 16 residues long. Per germline, CDR1 SGDLS and CDR2 YYNGEE. CDR3 DNA: TGTGCCAGCAGCGTGGGGCGGGGGGTTGGATCAGAGACCCAGTACTTC. It encodes CASSVGRGVGSETQYF.

Only a few counts were recorded for this clonotype. This chain uses TRBV6-5 with TRBJ1-1, with D unresolved. There are 12 residues in the CDR3. The V end lost 2 bases, the J end lost 3 bases, and 4 bases lay between the germline ends. Germline V CDR1 and CDR2: MNHEY, SVGAGI. CDR3 amino acids: CASSYGDTEAFF. CDR3 nucleotides: TGTGCCAGCAGTTACGGGGACACTGAAGCTTTCTTT.

This clonotype was detected a few times. This chain uses TRBV7-8 with TRBJ1-2; D is possibly TRBD1 (5 bases). Germline V lookup: CDR1 SGHVS, CDR2 FQNEAQ. V lost 4 bases, J lost 2 bases, and 11 bases lay in between. The CDR3 contains 14 residues. CDR3 in DNA: TGTGCCAGCAGCTCGCGACAGTTAAACTATGGCTACACCTTC. It translates to CASSSRQLNYGYTF. The full variable domain, its missing parts supplied by reference TRBV7-8 and TRBJ1-2, is GAGVSQSPRYKVAKRGQDVALRCDPISGHVSLFWYQQALGQGPEFLTYFQNEAQLDKSGLPSDRFFAERPEGSVSTLKIQRTQQEDSAVYLCASSSRQLNYGYTFGSGTRLTVV.

The chain couples TRBV7-2 to TRBJ2-3; 8 nucleotides agree with TRBD2. Unmatched junction bases numbered 3, after V lost 0 bases and J lost 4 bases. Germline V gene lookup returns CDR1 SGHTA and CDR2 FQGNSA. The CDR3 contains 15 residues. The CDR3 here is CASSLASGNADTQYF. The DNA for the CDR3 is TGTGCCAGCAGCTTAGCTAGCGGGAACGCAGATACGCAGTATTTT.

This clonotype was counted at least ten times. The V gene is TRBV19, the J gene TRBJ1-6; D perhaps matches TRBD1 (5 bases). CDR1 LNHDA and CDR2 SQIVND come from the germline V gene (reference sequence). The CDR3 extends over 15 amino acids. Trimming shortened V by 5 bases and J by 6 bases, and 14 bases separated the two germline ends. CDR3 sequence reads: CASSPGTDGNSPLHF. The CDR3, as DNA: TGTGCCAGTAGTCCGGGGACGGACGGTAATTCACCCCTCCACTTT.

This clonotype was seen only a few times. This chain uses TRBV6-5 with TRBJ1-1; D is perhaps TRBD1 (5 bases). The CDR3 contains 15 residues. V lost 2 bases, J lost 5 bases, and 15 bases lay in between. Germline CDR1 reads MNHEY; CDR2 reads SVGAGI. Here the CDR3 DNA reads TGTGCCAGCAGTTACCCCGCCGGGGCGAGGACTGAAGCTTTCTTT. Encoded protein: CASSYPAGARTEAFF.

This clonotype was counted between two and nine times. The CDR3 nucleotides read TGTGCCAGCAAGAACCAGGGTTACACTGAAGCTTTCTTT. Translating gives CASKNQGYTEAFF. This chain uses TRBV6-2 or TRBV6-3 with TRBJ1-1; weak D call: TRBD1 (5 bases). This CDR3 has 13 residues. V was shortened by 7 bases and J by 3 bases, with 12 bases between the two germline ends. CDR1 and CDR2 (germline): MNHEY, SVGEGT.

This chain connects TRBV12-3 or TRBV12-4 to TRBJ2-1; no definite D call. This CDR3 spans 14 amino acids. The V end was cut by 1 base, the J end by 3 bases, with 7 bases between. The CDR3 sequence: CASSLVQFYNEQFF. CDR3 DNA: TGTGCCAGCAGTTTAGTTCAGTTCTACAATGAGCAGTTCTTC.